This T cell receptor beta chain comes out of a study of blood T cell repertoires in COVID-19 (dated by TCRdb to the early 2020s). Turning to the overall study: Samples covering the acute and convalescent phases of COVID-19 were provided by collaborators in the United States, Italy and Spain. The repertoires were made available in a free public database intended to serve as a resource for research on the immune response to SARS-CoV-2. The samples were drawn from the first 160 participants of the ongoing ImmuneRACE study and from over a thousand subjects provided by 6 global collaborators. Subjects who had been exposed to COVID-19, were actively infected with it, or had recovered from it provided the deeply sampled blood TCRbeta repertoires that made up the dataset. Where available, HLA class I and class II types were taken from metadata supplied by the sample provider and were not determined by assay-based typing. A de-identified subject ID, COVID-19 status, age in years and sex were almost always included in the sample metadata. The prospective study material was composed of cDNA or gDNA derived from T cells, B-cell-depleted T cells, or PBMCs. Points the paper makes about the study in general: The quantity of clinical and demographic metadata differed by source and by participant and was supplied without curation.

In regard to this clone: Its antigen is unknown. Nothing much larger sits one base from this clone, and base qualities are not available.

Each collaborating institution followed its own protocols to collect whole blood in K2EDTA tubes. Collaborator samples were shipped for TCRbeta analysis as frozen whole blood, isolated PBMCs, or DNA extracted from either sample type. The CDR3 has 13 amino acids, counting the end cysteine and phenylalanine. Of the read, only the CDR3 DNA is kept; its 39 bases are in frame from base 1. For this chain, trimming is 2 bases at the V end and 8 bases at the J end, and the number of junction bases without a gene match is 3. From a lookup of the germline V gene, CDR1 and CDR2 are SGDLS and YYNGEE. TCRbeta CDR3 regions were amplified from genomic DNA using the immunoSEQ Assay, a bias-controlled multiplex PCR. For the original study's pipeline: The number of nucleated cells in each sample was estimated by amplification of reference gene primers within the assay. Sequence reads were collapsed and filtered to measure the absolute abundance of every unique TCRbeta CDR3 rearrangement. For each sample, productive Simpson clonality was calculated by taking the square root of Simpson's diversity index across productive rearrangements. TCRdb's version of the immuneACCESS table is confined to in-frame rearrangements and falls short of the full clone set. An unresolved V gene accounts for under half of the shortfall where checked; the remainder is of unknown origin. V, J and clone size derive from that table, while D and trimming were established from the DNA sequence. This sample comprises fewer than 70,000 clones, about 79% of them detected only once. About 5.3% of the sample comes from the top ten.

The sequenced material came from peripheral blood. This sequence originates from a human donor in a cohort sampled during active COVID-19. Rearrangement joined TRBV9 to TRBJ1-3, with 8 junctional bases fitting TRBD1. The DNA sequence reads TGTGCCAGCAGCGTGACAGGGGCTGACACCATATATTTT. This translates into CASSVTGADTIYF.